This TCR beta chain stems from a study of blood T cell repertoires in COVID-19. Study context: Collection of acute and convalescent COVID-19 samples took place in the United States, Italy and Spain. Sample material is recorded as cDNA or gDNA derived from T cells, B-cell-depleted T cells, or PBMCs.

This clone was seen a single time. From germline, CDR1 is LGHDT and CDR2 YNNKEL (reference sequence). Trimming took 0 bases from V and 4 from J, leaving 4 bases between them. The CDR3 has 14 amino acids. Source study methods: Reference gene primer amplification gave estimated nucleated cell counts. TCRdb's copy holds only in-frame clones and misses some; the assay was immunoSEQ multiplex PCR. Clone size and the V and J calls come from that table; the DNA yielded D and trimming. The repertoire holds about 76,000 clones, with 80% to 90% as singletons. The chain combines TRBV3-1 (or the pseudogene TRBV3-2) with TRBJ1-6, with unresolved D. Sequencing was performed on peripheral blood. This receptor was taken from a human donor in a cohort sampled during active COVID-19. CDR3 sequence (DNA): TGTGCCAGCAGCCAAGACAATTATAATTCACCCCTCCACTTT. Translation: CASSQDNYNSPLHF.